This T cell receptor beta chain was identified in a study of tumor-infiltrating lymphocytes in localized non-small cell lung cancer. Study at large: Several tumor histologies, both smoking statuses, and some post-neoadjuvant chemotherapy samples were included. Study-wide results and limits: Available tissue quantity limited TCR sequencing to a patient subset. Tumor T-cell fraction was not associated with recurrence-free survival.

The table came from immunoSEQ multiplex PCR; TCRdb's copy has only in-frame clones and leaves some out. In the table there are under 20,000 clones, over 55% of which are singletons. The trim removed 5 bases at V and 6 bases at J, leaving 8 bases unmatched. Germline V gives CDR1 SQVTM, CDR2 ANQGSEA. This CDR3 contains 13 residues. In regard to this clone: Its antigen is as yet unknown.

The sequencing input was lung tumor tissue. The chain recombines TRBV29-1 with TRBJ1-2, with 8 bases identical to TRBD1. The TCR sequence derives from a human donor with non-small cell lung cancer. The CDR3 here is CSVLDRGVHGYTF. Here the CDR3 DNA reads TGCAGCGTTCTAGACAGGGGAGTTCATGGCTACACCTTC. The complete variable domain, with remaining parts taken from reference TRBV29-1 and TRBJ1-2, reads SAVISQKPSRDICQRGTSLTIQCQVDSQVTMMFWYRQQPGQSLTLIATANQGSEATYESGFVIDKFPISRPNLTFSTLTVSNMSPEDSSIYLCSVLDRGVHGYTFGSGTRLTVV.